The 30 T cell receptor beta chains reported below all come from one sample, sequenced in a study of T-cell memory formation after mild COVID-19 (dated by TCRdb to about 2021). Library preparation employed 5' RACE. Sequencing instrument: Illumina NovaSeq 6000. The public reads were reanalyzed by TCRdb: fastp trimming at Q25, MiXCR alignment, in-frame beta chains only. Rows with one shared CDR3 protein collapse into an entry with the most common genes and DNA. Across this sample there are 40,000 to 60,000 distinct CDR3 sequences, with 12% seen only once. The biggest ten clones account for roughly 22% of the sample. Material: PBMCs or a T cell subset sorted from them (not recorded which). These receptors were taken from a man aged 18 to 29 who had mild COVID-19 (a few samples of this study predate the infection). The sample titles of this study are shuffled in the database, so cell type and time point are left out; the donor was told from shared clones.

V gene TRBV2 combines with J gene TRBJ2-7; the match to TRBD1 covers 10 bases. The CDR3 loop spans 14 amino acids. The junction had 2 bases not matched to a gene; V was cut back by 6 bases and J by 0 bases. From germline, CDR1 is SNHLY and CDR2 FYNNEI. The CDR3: CASRWDRGSYEQYF. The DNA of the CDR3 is TGTGCCAGCAGGTGGGACAGGGGCTCCTACGAGCAGTACTTC.

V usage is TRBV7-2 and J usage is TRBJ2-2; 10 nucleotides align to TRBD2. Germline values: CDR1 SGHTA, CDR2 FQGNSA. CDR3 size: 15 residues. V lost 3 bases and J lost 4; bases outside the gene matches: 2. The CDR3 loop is CASSFTSGVTGELFF. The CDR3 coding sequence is TGTGCCAGCAGCTTCACTAGCGGGGTCACCGGGGAGCTGTTTTTT.

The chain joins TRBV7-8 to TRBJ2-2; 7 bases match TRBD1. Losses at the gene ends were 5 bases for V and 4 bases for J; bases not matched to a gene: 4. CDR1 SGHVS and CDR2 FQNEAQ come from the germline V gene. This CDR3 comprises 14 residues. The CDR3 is CASSTYRGTGELFF. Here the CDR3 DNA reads TGTGCCAGCAGCACATACAGGGGCACCGGGGAGCTGTTTTTT. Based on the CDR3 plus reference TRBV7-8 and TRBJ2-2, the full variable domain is GAGVSQSPRYKVAKRGQDVALRCDPISGHVSLFWYQQALGQGPEFLTYFQNEAQLDKSGLPSDRFFAERPEGSVSTLKIQRTQQEDSAVYLCASSTYRGTGELFFGEGSRLTVL.

CDR3 protein: CASSWTGNTEAFF. DNA for the CDR3: TGTGCCAGCAGCTGGACGGGAAACACTGAAGCTTTCTTT. This chain links TRBV3-1 with TRBJ1-1; D unresolved. The CDR3 consists of 13 residues. CDR1 LGHDT and CDR2 YNNKEL come from the germline V gene (reference sequence). V shed 5 bases and J shed 2 bases, with 9 bases lying between them.

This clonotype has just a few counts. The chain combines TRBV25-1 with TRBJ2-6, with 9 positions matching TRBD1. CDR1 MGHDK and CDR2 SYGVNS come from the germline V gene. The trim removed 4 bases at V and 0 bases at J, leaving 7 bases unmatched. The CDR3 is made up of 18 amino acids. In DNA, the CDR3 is TGTGCCAGCAGTGGGAGGGACAGGGTACACTCTGGGGCCAACGTCCTGACTTTC. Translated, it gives CASSGRDRVHSGANVLTF.

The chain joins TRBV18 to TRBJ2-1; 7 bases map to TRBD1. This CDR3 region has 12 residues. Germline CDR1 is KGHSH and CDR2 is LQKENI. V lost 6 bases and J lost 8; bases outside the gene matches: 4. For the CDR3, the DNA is TGTGCCAGCTCGCCAGACAGGGATGAGCAGTTCTTC. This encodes CASSPDRDEQFF.

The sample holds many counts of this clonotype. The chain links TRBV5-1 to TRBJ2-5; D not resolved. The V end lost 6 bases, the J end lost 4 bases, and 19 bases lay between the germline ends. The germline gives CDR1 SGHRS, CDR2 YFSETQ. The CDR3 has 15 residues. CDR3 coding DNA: TGCGCCAGCACCGAAGGACGCCCGTCGGCAGAGACCCAGTACTTC. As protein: CASTEGRPSAETQYF. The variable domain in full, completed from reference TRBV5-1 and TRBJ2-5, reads KAGVTQTPRYLIKTRGQQVTLSCSPISGHRSVSWYQQTPGQGLQFLFEYFSETQRNKGNFPGRFSGRQFSNSRSEMNVSTLELGDSALYLCASTEGRPSAETQYFGPGTRLLVL.

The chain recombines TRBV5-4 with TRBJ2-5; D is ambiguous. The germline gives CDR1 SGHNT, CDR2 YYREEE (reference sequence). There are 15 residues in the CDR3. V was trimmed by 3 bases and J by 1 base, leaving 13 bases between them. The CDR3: CASSSWVRGQETQYF. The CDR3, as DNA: TGTGCCAGCAGCTCATGGGTTCGCGGCCAAGAGACCCAGTACTTC.

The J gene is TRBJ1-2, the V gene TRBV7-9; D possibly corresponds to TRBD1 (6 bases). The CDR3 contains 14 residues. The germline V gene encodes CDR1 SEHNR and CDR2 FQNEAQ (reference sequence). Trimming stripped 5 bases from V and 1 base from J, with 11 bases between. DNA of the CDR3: TGTGCCAGCAGCGCTAGCAGGGGTAACTATGGCTACACCTTC. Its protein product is CASSASRGNYGYTF.

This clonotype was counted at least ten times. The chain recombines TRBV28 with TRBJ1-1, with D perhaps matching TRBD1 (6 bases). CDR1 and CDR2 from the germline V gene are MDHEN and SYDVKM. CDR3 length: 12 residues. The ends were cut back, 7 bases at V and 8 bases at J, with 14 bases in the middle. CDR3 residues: CASISPGGEAFF. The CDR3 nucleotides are TGTGCCAGCATCTCACCGGGGGGCGAAGCTTTCTTT.

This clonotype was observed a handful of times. CDR3: CASSFAAGLAGQETQYF. The CDR3 nucleotides are TGTGCCAGCAGTTTCGCAGCGGGACTAGCGGGTCAAGAGACCCAGTACTTC. The chain links TRBV13 to TRBJ2-5; 12 positions agree with TRBD2. CDR1 and CDR2 (germline): PRHDT, FYEKMQ (reference sequence). The V and J ends lost 6 bases and 2 bases, in that order; junction bases with no gene match: 10. This CDR3 contains 17 residues.

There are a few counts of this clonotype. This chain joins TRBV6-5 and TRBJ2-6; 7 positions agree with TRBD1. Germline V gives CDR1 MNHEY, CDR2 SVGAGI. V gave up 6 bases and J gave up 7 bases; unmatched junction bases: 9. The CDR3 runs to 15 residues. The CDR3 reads CASRRQGGRANVLTF. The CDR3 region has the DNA TGTGCCAGCAGACGACAGGGTGGAAGAGCCAACGTCCTGACTTTC.

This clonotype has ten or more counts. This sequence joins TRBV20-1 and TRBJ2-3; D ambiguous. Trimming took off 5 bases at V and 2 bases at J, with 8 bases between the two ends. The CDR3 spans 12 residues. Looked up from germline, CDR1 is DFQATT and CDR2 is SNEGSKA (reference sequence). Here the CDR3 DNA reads TGCAGTGCTGAAAGGTCCACAGATACGCAGTATTTT. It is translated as CSAERSTDTQYF.

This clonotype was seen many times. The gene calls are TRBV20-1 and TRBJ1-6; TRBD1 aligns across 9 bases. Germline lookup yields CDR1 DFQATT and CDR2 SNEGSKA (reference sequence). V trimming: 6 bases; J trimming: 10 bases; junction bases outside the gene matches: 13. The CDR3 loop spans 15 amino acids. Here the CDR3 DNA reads TGCAGTGCAACCGGGACAGGGCTCCTCTTATCACCCCTCCACTTT. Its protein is CSATGTGLLLSPLHF.

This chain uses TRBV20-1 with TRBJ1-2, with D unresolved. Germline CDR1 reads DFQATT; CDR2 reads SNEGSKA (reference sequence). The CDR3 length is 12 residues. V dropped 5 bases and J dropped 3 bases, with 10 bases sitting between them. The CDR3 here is CSAVTSYYGYTF. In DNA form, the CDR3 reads TGCAGTGCTGTGACAAGTTACTATGGCTACACCTTC.

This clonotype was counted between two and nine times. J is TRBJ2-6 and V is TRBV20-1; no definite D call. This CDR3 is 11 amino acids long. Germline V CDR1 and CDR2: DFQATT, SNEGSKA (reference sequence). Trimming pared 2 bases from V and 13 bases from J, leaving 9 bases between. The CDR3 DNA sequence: TGCAGTGCTAGATCGGCAGGAGTCCTGACTTTC. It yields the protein CSARSAGVLTF.

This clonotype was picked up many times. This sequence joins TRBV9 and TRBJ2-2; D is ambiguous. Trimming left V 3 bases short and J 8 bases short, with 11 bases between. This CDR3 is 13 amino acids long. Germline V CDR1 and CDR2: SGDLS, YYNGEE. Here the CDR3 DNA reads TGTGCCAGCAGCGCTCCGGTCGAAGGGGAGCTGTTTTTT. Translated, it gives CASSAPVEGELFF.

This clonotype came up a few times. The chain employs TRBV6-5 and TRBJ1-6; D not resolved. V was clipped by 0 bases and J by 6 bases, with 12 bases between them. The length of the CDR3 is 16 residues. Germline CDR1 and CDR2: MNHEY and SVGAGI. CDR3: CASSYSVWGSNSPLHF. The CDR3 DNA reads TGTGCCAGCAGTTACTCGGTCTGGGGTTCTAATTCACCCCTCCACTTT.

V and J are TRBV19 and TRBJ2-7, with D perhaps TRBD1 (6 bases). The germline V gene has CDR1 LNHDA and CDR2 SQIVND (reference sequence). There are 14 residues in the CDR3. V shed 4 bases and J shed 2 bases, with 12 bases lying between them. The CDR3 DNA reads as TGTGCCAGTAGTACGGACAGCAGAACCTACGAGCAGTACTTC. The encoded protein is CASSTDSRTYEQYF. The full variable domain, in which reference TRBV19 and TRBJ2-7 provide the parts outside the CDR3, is DGGITQSPKYLFRKEGQNVTLSCEQNLNHDAMYWYRQDPGQGLRLIYYSQIVNDFQKGDIAEGYSVSREKKESFPLTVTSAQKNPTAFYLCASSTDSRTYEQYFGPGTRLTVT.

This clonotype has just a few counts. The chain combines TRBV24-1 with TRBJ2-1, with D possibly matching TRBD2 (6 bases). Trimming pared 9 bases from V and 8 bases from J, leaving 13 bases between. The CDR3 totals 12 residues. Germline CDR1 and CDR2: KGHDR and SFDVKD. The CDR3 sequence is CATRGSGDEQFF. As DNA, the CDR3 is TGTGCCACCCGGGGGTCGGGGGATGAGCAGTTCTTC.

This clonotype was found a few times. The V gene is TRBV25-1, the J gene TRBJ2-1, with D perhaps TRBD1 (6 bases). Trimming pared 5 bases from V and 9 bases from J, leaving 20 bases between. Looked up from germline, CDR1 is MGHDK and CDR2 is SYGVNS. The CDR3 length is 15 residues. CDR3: CASSKNWDRGGEQFF. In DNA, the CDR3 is TGTGCCAGCAGTAAAAATTGGGACCGAGGGGGTGAGCAGTTCTTC.

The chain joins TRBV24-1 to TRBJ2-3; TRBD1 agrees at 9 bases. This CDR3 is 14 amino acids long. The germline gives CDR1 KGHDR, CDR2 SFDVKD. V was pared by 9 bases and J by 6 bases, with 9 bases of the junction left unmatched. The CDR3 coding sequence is TGTGCCACCTCCGACAGGGGGAAAGGGGATACGCAGTATTTT. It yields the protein CATSDRGKGDTQYF.

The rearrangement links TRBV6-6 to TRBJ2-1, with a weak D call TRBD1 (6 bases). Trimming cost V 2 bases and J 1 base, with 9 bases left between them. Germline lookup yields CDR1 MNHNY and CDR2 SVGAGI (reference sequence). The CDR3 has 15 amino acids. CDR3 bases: TGTGCCAGCAGTTACACAGGGCCGTCCTACAATGAGCAGTTCTTC. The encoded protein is CASSYTGPSYNEQFF.

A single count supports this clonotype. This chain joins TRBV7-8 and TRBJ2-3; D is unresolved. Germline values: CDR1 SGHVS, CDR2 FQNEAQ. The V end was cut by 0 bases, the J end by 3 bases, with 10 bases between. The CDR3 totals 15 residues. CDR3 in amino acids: CASSLAGWLTDTQYF. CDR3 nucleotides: TGTGCCAGCAGCTTAGCCGGCTGGTTAACAGATACGCAGTATTTT.

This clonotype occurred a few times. The CDR3 nucleotides are TGCAGTGCCCTGGGGGGAGAGCCTGCTAACTATGGCTACACCTTC. Translating it yields CSALGGEPANYGYTF. The chain recombines TRBV20-1 with TRBJ1-2; weak D call: TRBD1 (5 bases). The germline gives CDR1 DFQATT, CDR2 SNEGSKA (reference sequence). This CDR3 has 15 amino acids. V lost 6 bases, J lost 0 bases, and 17 bases lay in between.

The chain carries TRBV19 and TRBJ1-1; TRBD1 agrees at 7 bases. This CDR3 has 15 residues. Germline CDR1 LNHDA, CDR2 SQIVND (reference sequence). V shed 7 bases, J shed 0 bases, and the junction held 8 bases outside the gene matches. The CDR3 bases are TGTGCCAGTAATCCAAGACAGGGCCTGAACACTGAAGCTTTCTTT. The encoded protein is CASNPRQGLNTEAFF.

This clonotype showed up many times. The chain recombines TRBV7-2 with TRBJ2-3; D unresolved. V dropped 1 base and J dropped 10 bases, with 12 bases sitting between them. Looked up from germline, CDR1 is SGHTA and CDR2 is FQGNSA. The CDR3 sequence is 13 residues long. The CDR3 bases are TGTGCCAGCAGCTTAGGTTCTCAAATTGCGCAGTATTTT. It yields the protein CASSLGSQIAQYF.

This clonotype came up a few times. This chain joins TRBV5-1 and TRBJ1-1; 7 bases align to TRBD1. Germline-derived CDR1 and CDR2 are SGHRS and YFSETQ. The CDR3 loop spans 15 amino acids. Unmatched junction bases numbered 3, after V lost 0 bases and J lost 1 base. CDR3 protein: CASSLDGTENTEAFF. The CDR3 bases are TGCGCCAGCAGCTTGGATGGGACAGAGAACACTGAAGCTTTCTTT.

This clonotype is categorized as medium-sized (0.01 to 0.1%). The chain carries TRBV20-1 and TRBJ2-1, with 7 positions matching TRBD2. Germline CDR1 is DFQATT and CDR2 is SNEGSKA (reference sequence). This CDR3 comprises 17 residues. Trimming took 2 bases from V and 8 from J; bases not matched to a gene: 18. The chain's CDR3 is CSARPPLLAKRVHEQFF. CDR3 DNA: TGCAGTGCTAGACCCCCCCTACTAGCGAAGAGGGTCCATGAGCAGTTCTTC.

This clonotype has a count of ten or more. CDR3 nucleotides: TGTGCCAGCAGCATCGACAGGGCGGCAGATACGCAGTATTTT. Amino acid sequence: CASSIDRAADTQYF. This chain uses TRBV5-5 with TRBJ2-3; 7 bases are shared with TRBD1. The germline gives CDR1 SGHKS, CDR2 YYEKEE (reference sequence). Trimming at V came to 4 bases and at J to 4 bases, leaving 6 bases not matched to a gene. The CDR3 totals 14 residues.